The 24 T cell receptor beta chains below were found in one sample sequenced in a study of beta chain features in type 1 diabetes. Reverse transcribing all isolated RNA meant expressed TCRB transcripts were sequenced. Assay: immunoSEQ multiplex PCR; the TCRdb copy retains only in-frame clones and omits some. Of under 450,000 clones in the sample, roughly 13% were seen once. Sample: naive CD4+ T cells from blood. All receptors derive from a man between 25 and 39 years old in good health.

This clone was observed a few times. Other nucleotide sequences from this sample produce the same CDR3. This chain connects TRBV18 to TRBJ1-5; 8 bases map to TRBD1. The CDR3 has 13 amino acids. The V and J ends lost 3 bases and 7 bases, in that order; junction bases with no gene match: 2. Germline CDR1 reads KGHSH; CDR2 reads LQKENI. The CDR3, as DNA: TGTGCCAGCTCACCCGGGACAGGACAGCCCCAGCATTTT. As protein: CASSPGTGQPQHF.

This clone came up a few times. This sample includes further DNA sequences coding for the same CDR3. This sequence joins TRBV7-2 and TRBJ2-1; no reliable D call. This CDR3 has 13 amino acids. V was shortened by 7 bases and J by 4 bases, with 11 bases between the two germline ends. Germline CDR1 SGHTA, CDR2 FQGNSA. CDR3 in amino acids: CASNLERYNEQFF. CDR3 DNA: TGTGCCAGCAACCTGGAGAGGTACAATGAGCAGTTCTTC. Full variable domain (missing parts from reference TRBV7-2 and TRBJ2-1): GAGVSQSPSNKVTEKGKDVELRCDPISGHTALYWYRQSLGQGLEFLIYFQGNSAPDKSGLPSDRFSAERTGGSVSTLTIQRTQQEDSAVYLCASNLERYNEQFFGPGTRLTVL.

The chain uses TRBV27 and TRBJ1-1; weak D call: TRBD1 (5 bases). The CDR3 is 14 residues long. The V gene lost 2 bases and the J gene lost 1 base, with 8 bases spanning the gap. Per germline, CDR1 MNHEY and CDR2 SMNVEV (reference sequence). The CDR3 reads CASSLGTGNTEAFF. Written as DNA, the CDR3 is TGTGCCAGCAGTTTAGGTACAGGGAACACTGAAGCTTTCTTT.

The chain has TRBV4-1 and TRBJ2-1; D is perhaps TRBD1 or TRBD2 (5 bases each). Germline V gene data show CDR1 as MGHRA and CDR2 as YSYEKL. V was pared by 4 bases and J by 15 bases, with 22 bases between. The CDR3 is 14 amino acids. CDR3 region: CASSPLGTGTPRFF. The DNA for the CDR3 is TGCGCCAGCAGCCCACTGGGAACCGGGACGCCGAGGTTCTTC.

This clone showed up many times. CDR3 protein: CASSQQGTQYF. The CDR3 bases are TGTGCCAGCAGCCAACAGGGGACCCAGTACTTC. The chain couples TRBV13 to TRBJ2-5; D possibly corresponds to TRBD1 (6 bases). This CDR3 is built from 11 residues. Germline V gene sequence: CDR1 PRHDT, CDR2 FYEKMQ (reference sequence). V lost 5 bases and J lost 7, with 8 bases in between.

This chain joins TRBV4-1 and TRBJ2-5; 11 positions agree with TRBD2. The germline V gene encodes CDR1 MGHRA and CDR2 YSYEKL. V dropped 4 bases and J dropped 5; count of bases not matched to a gene: 6. The CDR3 loop spans 15 amino acids. CDR3 sequence reads: CASSRGSGGEETQYF. DNA of the CDR3: TGCGCCAGCAGCCGTGGTAGCGGGGGGGAGGAGACCCAGTACTTC.

The V call is TRBV7-2, the J call TRBJ2-5; 13 positions match TRBD2. The CDR3 has 15 residues. J lost 5 bases, V lost 2 bases, and 2 bases had no gene match. The germline V gene has CDR1 SGHTA and CDR2 FQGNSA. Here the CDR3 reads CASSLTSGGAETQYF. The DNA of the CDR3 is TGTGCCAGCAGCTTAACTAGCGGGGGGGCCGAGACCCAGTACTTC.

The chain employs TRBV6-1 and TRBJ2-1, with TRBD1 as a possible D gene (5 bases). Germline V gene data show CDR1 as MNHNS and CDR2 as SASEGT. This CDR3 has 15 residues. The V end was cut by 3 bases, the J end by 6 bases, with 15 bases between. The CDR3 DNA sequence: TGTGCCAGCAGTGACAGGGATGGATCGATCAATGAGCAGTTCTTC. This sequence encodes CASSDRDGSINEQFF.

This clone was picked up a small number of times. This chain links TRBV6-5 with TRBJ2-4; D call uncertain. Looked up from germline, CDR1 is MNHEY and CDR2 is SVGAGI. Trimming removed 5 bases at V and 0 bases at J, with 11 bases between. The CDR3 covers 15 residues. The CDR3 DNA reads as TGTGCCAGCAGTCGCCTCAGCGTAGCCAAAAACATTCAGTACTTC. This gives the protein CASSRLSVAKNIQYF.

There are a few counts of this clone. V is TRBV5-4 and J is TRBJ1-6; TRBD1 is a possible D gene (5 bases). The CDR3 loop spans 14 amino acids. Deletions cut 0 bases from V and 7 bases from J, with 8 bases between. In germline, CDR1 is SGHNT, CDR2 YYREEE (reference sequence). CDR3 DNA: TGTGCCAGCAGCTTGGGGGACCGGAATTCACCCCTCCACTTT. Its translation: CASSLGDRNSPLHF.

This clone was detected only a few times. J is TRBJ2-1 and V is TRBV9, with unresolved D. Trimming shortened V by 2 bases and J by 1 base, and 7 bases separated the two germline ends. The germline V gene encodes CDR1 SGDLS and CDR2 YYNGEE. The CDR3 is made up of 14 amino acids. CDR3 coding DNA: TGTGCCAGCAGCGTTCGCACTTCCTACAATGAGCAGTTCTTC. Translation gives CASSVRTSYNEQFF.

The V and J genes are TRBV7-2 and TRBJ1-4; a possible D gene is TRBD1 (6 bases). The V gene's germline CDR1 is SGHTA and CDR2 FQGNSA. V lost 4 bases and J 10 bases, leaving 19 bases between the germline ends. The CDR3 has 15 amino acids. In DNA form, the CDR3 reads TGTGCCAGCAGCTCCAACACAGGGTATAACGGAAAACTGTTTTTT. Translated: CASSSNTGYNGKLFF.

There are a few counts of this clone. The chain employs TRBV6-5 and TRBJ1-1; TRBD1 is a possible D gene (6 bases). The ends were cut back, 2 bases at V and 0 bases at J, with 10 bases in the middle. The CDR3 consists of 15 residues. Germline V gives CDR1 MNHEY, CDR2 SVGAGI. The CDR3 DNA follows: TGTGCCAGCAGTTACGGGACAAGACTGAACACTGAAGCTTTCTTT. Protein sequence: CASSYGTRLNTEAFF.

This clone was found a few times. V gene TRBV7-2 combines with J gene TRBJ2-1, with a tentative D call TRBD2 (7 bases). The CDR3 has 16 amino acids. Trimming removed 0 bases at V and 6 bases at J, with 15 bases between. Germline CDR1 reads SGHTA; CDR2 reads FQGNSA. The CDR3 sequence: CASSLALGGGFNEQFF. DNA for the CDR3: TGTGCCAGCAGCTTAGCGCTAGGCGGGGGCTTCAATGAGCAGTTCTTC.

Only one count was recorded for this clone. The chain combines TRBV4-1 with TRBJ2-3, with 11 bases aligning to TRBD2. Germline-derived CDR1 and CDR2 are MGHRA and YSYEKL. The CDR3 covers 16 residues. Unmatched junction bases numbered 3, after V lost 4 bases and J lost 0 bases. CDR3 protein: CASSRRLAGSTDTQYF. Written as DNA, the CDR3 is TGCGCCAGCAGCCGGAGACTAGCGGGGAGCACAGATACGCAGTATTTT.

This clone was seen more than once but under ten times. The V and J genes are TRBV4-2 and TRBJ2-7; 8 bases align to TRBD2. Germline trimming cut 1 base from V and 7 bases from J; bases unmatched to any gene: 3. This CDR3 contains 13 residues. Germline V gene sequence: CDR1 LGHNA, CDR2 YNFKEQ. The CDR3 DNA follows: TGTGCCAGCAGCCAAGCGGGACTAGAGGAGCAGTACTTC. It specifies CASSQAGLEEQYF.

This clone was picked up a small number of times. This chain uses TRBV4-3 with TRBJ2-3; D uncertain. The V gene's germline CDR1 is LGHNA and CDR2 YSLEER. V lost 7 bases, J lost 3 bases, and 17 bases lay in between. The CDR3 is 15 amino acids. CDR3 nucleotide sequence: TGCGCCAGCACCCTAGGGCTAAGTCCGACAGATACGCAGTATTTT. It codes for CASTLGLSPTDTQYF.

The rearrangement links TRBV9 to TRBJ2-2; 7 bases agree with TRBD2. The length of the CDR3 is 16 residues. V shed 1 base and J 1 base; nucleotides not matched to a gene: 4. The germline V gene has CDR1 SGDLS and CDR2 YYNGEE. CDR3 sequence: CASSVTSGENTGELFF. The CDR3 DNA reads as TGTGCCAGCAGCGTAACCAGCGGGGAGAACACCGGGGAGCTGTTTTTT.

Comment on this clone: This same CDR3 is encoded by further DNA sequences in the sample. This chain links TRBV29-1 with TRBJ2-2; the match to TRBD1 covers 7 bases. Trimming took 3 bases from V and 5 from J; bases not matched to a gene: 3. The CDR3 contains 13 residues. Germline V gives CDR1 SQVTM, CDR2 ANQGSEA. CDR3 DNA: TGCAGCGTTGATAGGGGGCGGACCGGGGAGCTGTTTTTT. Its translation is CSVDRGRTGELFF.

This clone was found a few times. The chain carries TRBV9 and TRBJ2-5; a possible D gene is TRBD2 (5 bases). Trimming shortened V by 0 bases and J by 2 bases, and 11 bases separated the two germline ends. Germline CDR1 reads SGDLS; CDR2 reads YYNGEE. This CDR3 spans 15 amino acids. CDR3 residues: CASSVAPGSQETQYF. CDR3 bases: TGTGCCAGCAGCGTAGCCCCGGGAAGTCAAGAGACCCAGTACTTC. The full variable domain, its missing parts supplied by reference TRBV9 and TRBJ2-5, is DSGVTQTPKHLITATGQRVTLRCSPRSGDLSVYWYQQSLDQGLQFLIQYYNGEERAKGNILERFSAQQFPDLHSELNLSSLELGDSALYFCASSVAPGSQETQYFGPGTRLLVL.

This clone was picked up a small number of times. The chain uses TRBV6-6 and TRBJ2-7; D perhaps matches TRBD2 (7 bases). This CDR3 has 12 residues. V lost 5 bases, J lost 8 bases, and 13 bases lay in between. Germline CDR1 and CDR2: MNHNY and SVGAGI (reference sequence). The CDR3 reads CASSPRGAQQYV. CDR3 in DNA: TGTGCCAGCAGTCCCCGGGGGGCACAGCAGTACGTC.

CDR3 loop: CASRERGGWETQYF. The CDR3 DNA follows: TGTGCCAGCAGAGAGCGGGGGGGCTGGGAGACCCAGTACTTC. J is TRBJ2-5 and V is TRBV2; 10 bases line up with TRBD2. The J segment lost 5 bases and the V segment lost 6 bases, leaving 6 bases of the junction unmatched. Germline V CDR1 and CDR2: SNHLY, FYNNEI. The CDR3 loop spans 14 amino acids.

A few counts support this clone. The chain recombines TRBV7-2 with TRBJ1-2, with no clear D. The germline V and J ends were trimmed by 1 base and 1 base, with 13 bases remaining between them. The length of the CDR3 is 16 residues. The germline CDR1 and CDR2 sequences are SGHTA and FQGNSA. The CDR3 reads CASSLDSGSGNYGYTF. The CDR3 bases are TGTGCCAGCAGCTTAGACTCAGGCTCCGGTAACTATGGCTACACCTTC.

V and J are TRBV5-1 and TRBJ2-2; possibly TRBD2 for D (5 bases). Trimming took 6 bases from V and 5 from J, leaving 8 bases between them. The germline V gene has CDR1 SGHRS and CDR2 YFSETQ. The CDR3 is made up of 12 amino acids. CDR3 loop: CASMRETGELFF. For the CDR3, the DNA is TGCGCCAGCATGAGGGAAACCGGGGAGCTGTTTTTT.